This T cell receptor (beta chain) came from a study of T cells expressing NK-cell markers. Study-wide background: It was sorted CD3+CD56+NKG2C+, CD3+CD56+NKG2C- and CD3+CD56-NKG2C+ T cells that supplied the TCR beta repertoires. Broader study findings: Dominant NKG2C+ clonotypes made up roughly 1.0-7.0% of CD8+ T cells in roughly six donors. These same clonotypes (in a few donors) also led the CD3+CD56-NKG2C+ fraction.

Concerning this clonotype: The antigen remains unidentified.

The CDR3 length is 18 residues. Making the TCR beta cDNA relied on 5'RACE template switching with UMIs. TCRdb reanalyzed the 5' RACE reads, giving one entry per CDR3 protein sequence and no DNA. The sample includes hundreds of thousands of distinct CDR3 sequences. The chain employs TRBV1 and TRBJ2-1; TCRdb indicates TRBD2, and absent DNA this call remains unverified. TRBV1 is a listed pseudogene. This TCR derives from a man aged 18 to 69 in good health. The sample taken for sequencing was blood T cells: a sorted CD56 or NKG2C T cell subset, CD4+ or CD8+ T cells, or bulk PBMC T cells (not recorded which). The CDR3 loop reads CTSSQDGSSGEALNEQFF.